The sequence of this TCR beta chain was determined in a study of immune characterization of retroperitoneal liposarcoma. From the PCR reads, TCRdb called clonotypes with MiXCR, one entry per CDR3 protein. The data contain 10,000 to 11,000 distinct CDR3 sequences, 26% of them singletons. Within the sample, this clonotype is medium-sized. Sequenced material: blood. The clonotype originates from a male donor with retroperitoneal liposarcoma.

For the CDR3, the DNA is TGTGCCAGCAGAATGACCCGTGCAACTAATGAAAAACTGTTTTTT. The encoded protein is CASRMTRATNEKLFF. The chain has TRBV6-1 and TRBJ1-4; D remains ambiguous. This CDR3 has 15 amino acids. Germline V CDR1 and CDR2: MNHNS, SASEGT. Trimming cost V 6 bases and J 0 bases, with 11 bases left between them.